Listed here are 5 T cell receptor beta chains from one sample, sequenced in a study of CD8 T cells in Susac syndrome (dated by TCRdb to between 2018 and 2021). Libraries were constructed by the immunoSEQ multiplex PCR assay. RNA was extracted using the RNeasy kit, and about 0.5 to 1 microgram was reverse transcribed with random hexamers. TCRdb passed the public sequencing reads through fastp at Q25 and MiXCR, retaining productive beta sequences. Every entry covers one CDR3 protein and lists the most common genes and DNA from its rows. In all, the sample holds under 95,000 distinct CDR3 sequences, and 85% to 95% of those were seen once. 0.3% of the sample belongs to the ten largest clones. Material for sequencing was CD4+ T cells from PBMCs. These receptors came from a human donor with Susac syndrome.

J is TRBJ1-1 and V is TRBV2; the D gene is possibly TRBD1 (5 bases). Per the germline V gene, CDR1 is SNHLY and CDR2 is FYNNEI. The CDR3 has 16 amino acids. Trimming took off 7 bases at V and 5 bases at J, with 23 bases between the two ends. DNA for the CDR3: TGTGCCAGCACCGAAAGAGGCGCGGGTGGGGCAACTGAAGCTTTCTTT. It codes for CASTERGAGGATEAFF.

This chain connects TRBV12-3 or TRBV12-4 to TRBJ1-4; D unclear. The CDR3 is 12 residues long. Between the trimmed V and J ends, which lost 4 bases and 10 bases, there was a span of 10 bases. The CDR3 region is CASSSDLVKLFF. In nucleotides, the CDR3 is TGTGCCAGCAGTTCGGACCTGGTAAAACTGTTTTTT.

This chain links TRBV20-1 with TRBJ2-1; 8 nucleotides line up with TRBD2. The CDR3 contains 14 residues. Germline V CDR1 and CDR2: DFQATT, SNEGSKA (reference sequence). J was trimmed by 4 bases and V by 5 bases; bases with no gene match: 7. The CDR3 DNA reads as TGCAGTGCTTTGGAGCGGGGGAAATACAATGAGCAGTTCTTC. It codes for CSALERGKYNEQFF.

The chain combines TRBV29-1 with TRBJ2-7; D not resolved. CDR1 and CDR2 from the germline V gene are SQVTM and ANQGSEA. The germline V and J ends were trimmed by 4 bases and 2 bases, with 6 bases remaining between them. The CDR3 runs to 11 residues. The CDR3 spells CSVGHTYEQYF. The CDR3 DNA reads as TGCAGCGTTGGACACACCTACGAGCAGTACTTC.

The chain uses TRBV6-2 or TRBV6-3 and TRBJ2-2; the match to TRBD1 covers 7 bases. Germline V gives CDR1 MNHEY, CDR2 SVGEGT. After removal of 6 bases from V and 15 bases from J, the junction contained 7 bases not matched to a gene. This CDR3 has 11 residues. In DNA form, the CDR3 reads TGTGCCAGCAGCAAGACAGGGCTGGTGTTTTTT. Translating it yields CASSKTGLVFF.